These 6 T cell receptor beta chains were sequenced from one sample in a study of spatial heterogeneity in lung cancer. TCRdb redid the calling of the 5' RACE reads with MiXCR, one entry per CDR3 protein. In the table there are approximately 90,000 distinct CDR3 sequences, approximately 8.9% of which are singletons. Time point denoted: sample taken at primary tumor resection. Sequencing of whole RNA from tumor, nontumor lung or frozen PBMC involved no sorting. The sample in question was PBMCs, obtained at surgery. Source of these receptors: a male donor with early-stage non-small cell lung cancer.

At least ten counts were recorded for this clonotype. This chain connects TRBV5-1 to TRBJ2-6; the D gene is possibly TRBD1 (5 bases). Trimming took off 2 bases at V and 13 bases at J, with 7 bases between the two ends. The CDR3 sequence is 11 residues long. CDR1 is SGHRS and CDR2 is YFSETQ in the germline V gene. The DNA for the CDR3 is TGCGCCAGCAGCTTAGGGGAAGTCCTGACTTTC. Translating gives CASSLGEVLTF.

The chain has TRBV4-3 and TRBJ1-1; D gene uncertain. The V end was cut by 0 bases, the J end by 2 bases, with 7 bases between. This CDR3 is built from 14 residues. From germline, CDR1 is LGHNA and CDR2 YSLEER. This CDR3 reads CASSQDGLNTEAFF. DNA of the CDR3: TGCGCCAGCAGCCAAGATGGACTTAACACTGAAGCTTTCTTT.

This clonotype occurred a few times. J is TRBJ2-7 and V is TRBV29-1; the D gene is possibly TRBD1 (5 bases). Trimming shortened V by 7 bases and J by 5 bases, and 9 bases separated the two germline ends. The CDR3 runs to 10 residues. CDR1 is SQVTM, CDR2 ANQGSEA, per germline. The CDR3 here is CSGGADEQYF. CDR3 nucleotides: TGCAGCGGGGGCGCGGACGAGCAGTACTTC.

This clonotype has at least ten counts. CDR3 nucleotides: TGTGCCAGCAGTGAACGGGTCAGCTCGAGCTCCTATAATTCACCCCTCCACTTT. Translated: CASSERVSSSSYNSPLHF. J is TRBJ1-6 and V is TRBV2; D uncertain. CDR1 is SNHLY, CDR2 FYNNEI, per germline. The CDR3 contains 18 residues. The V end lost 2 bases, the J end lost 0 bases, and 14 bases lay between the germline ends.

The genes are TRBV7-9 and TRBJ2-1; 15 bases agree with TRBD2. The CDR3 consists of 15 residues. J lost 7 bases, V lost 5 bases, and 3 bases had no gene match. Germline V gene lookup returns CDR1 SEHNR and CDR2 FQNEAQ (reference sequence). CDR3 sequence: CASSQGLAGGNEQFF. The CDR3 nucleotides read TGTGCCAGCAGCCAGGGACTAGCGGGGGGAAATGAGCAGTTCTTC.

The gene calls are TRBV6-1 and TRBJ2-1, with 8 bases lining up with TRBD1. Germline V gene sequence: CDR1 MNHNS, CDR2 SASEGT. V lost 4 bases, J lost 7 bases, and 3 bases stayed unmatched. The CDR3 spans 13 residues. The CDR3 loop reads CASSATGENEQFF. CDR3 sequence (DNA): TGTGCCAGCAGTGCGACAGGGGAAAATGAGCAGTTCTTC.